This is a list of T cell receptor beta chains from one sample in a study of OX40 agonist ivuxolimab in advanced cancers. Method: immunoSEQ multiplex PCR; TCRdb's copy keeps in-frame clones and lacks some. The top ten clones hold roughly 12% of a sample with around 33,000 clones, about four fifths of them seen once. This specimen consisted of CD4+ or CD8+ T cells sorted from blood, obtained in a trial of the OX40 agonist ivuxolimab. These receptor sequences come from an adult with an advanced solid tumor such as melanoma, head and neck, liver or kidney cancer. The CDR3 runs from the conserved cysteine through the conserved F or W. The D gene is left open where the match is weak. The size of a clone is reported for some rows only, either as once, few or many, or as a class for expanded clones.

-,TRBJ2-7,-,TRBV9,CASSVNRFDEQYF,TGTGCCAGCAGCGTAAACAGGTTCGACGAGCAGTACTTC
-,TRBJ2-5,-,TRBV9,CASSVGSGETQYF,TGTGCCAGCAGCGTAGGTTCGGGAGAGACCCAGTACTTC
TRBD2,TRBJ2-3,-,TRBV19,CASSLGTRGTDTQYF,TGTGCCAGTAGTCTCGGGACTAGAGGCACAGATACGCAGTATTTT
-,TRBJ1-1,-,TRBV5-6,CASSFPMNTEAFF,TGTGCCAGCAGCTTCCCGATGAACACTGAAGCTTTCTTT
TRBD1,TRBJ1-2,-,TRBV28,CASSFDRGWYGYTF,TGTGCCAGCAGTTTTGACAGGGGGTGGTATGGCTACACCTTC
-,TRBJ2-3,once,TRBV6-6,CASSYEGSTDTQYF,TGTGCCAGCAGTTACGAGGGAAGCACAGATACGCAGTATTTT
TRBD2,TRBJ2-5,-,TRBV28,CASSLSFGRGTSGLAQYF,TGTGCCAGCAGTTTAAGCTTCGGTCGTGGGACTAGCGGATTGGCCCAGTACTTC
-,TRBJ2-1,-,TRBV4-3,CASSQDPLNTHNEQFF,TGCGCCAGCAGCCAAGACCCTTTGAACACCCACAATGAGCAGTTCTTC
-,TRBJ1-2,medium-sized,TRBV9,CASSVGENYGYTF,TGTGCCAGCAGCGTAGGGGAGAACTATGGCTACACCTTC
-,TRBJ2-7,-,TRBV6-1,CASSVSDFSYEQYF,TGTGCCAGCAGTGTAAGCGACTTCTCCTACGAGCAGTACTTC
TRBD2,TRBJ2-1,-,TRBV27,CASSSRLAGVVYNEQFF,TGTGCCAGCAGTTCCCGACTAGCGGGAGTGGTCTACAATGAGCAGTTCTTC
-,TRBJ1-2,-,TRBV9,CASSATRTGGNYGYTF,TGTGCCAGCAGCGCGACCCGCACCGGGGGGAACTATGGCTACACCTTC
-,TRBJ2-2,-,TRBV7-3,CASSGTGELFF,TGTGCCAGCAGCGGTACCGGGGAGCTGTTTTTT